This T cell receptor beta chain was captured by sequencing in a study of blood T cell repertoires in COVID-19 (dated by TCRdb to the early 2020s). Study-wide context: Collaborator samples came from the United States, Italy and Spain and covered acute and convalescent phases of COVID-19. The material from the prospective study consisted of cDNA or gDNA derived from T cells, B-cell-depleted T cells, or PBMCs. Deeply sampled blood TCRbeta repertoires from subjects exposed to, actively infected with, or recovered from COVID-19 were included in the dataset. A freely available public database, intended as a resource for researchers studying the immune response to SARS-CoV-2, is where the repertoires were released. Samples came from the ongoing ImmuneRACE study (first 160 participants) plus 1,254 subjects from 6 global collaborators. Nearly every sample came with metadata listing a de-identified subject ID, COVID-19 status, age in years and sex. Where HLA class I and class II types were available, the types were taken from metadata supplied by the sample provider, not from assay-based typing.

Participants in the prospective study were enrolled through a virtual design, were aged roughly 18 to 100 years, and lived in roughly 25 United States geographic areas. Cohort assignment in the prospective study relied on participant-reported clinical history from a screening survey and a study questionnaire. For ImmuneRACE Cohort 3, a participant was defined as recovered based on two consecutive negative NP/OP PCR tests, clearance by a healthcare professional, or resolution of symptoms. In the prospective study, whole blood, serum and a nasopharyngeal or oropharyngeal swab were collected from each participant by mobile phlebotomists. Over a 2-month period, participants in the prospective study had the option of providing additional blood draws and questionnaires. Blood samples from the prospective study were shipped frozen or at room temperature prior to DNA extraction. TCRbeta CDR3 regions were amplified from genomic DNA by means of the immunoSEQ Assay, a bias-controlled multiplex PCR. Per the original workflow: Nucleated cell counts per sample were estimated from amplification of reference gene primers within the assay. To quantify the absolute abundance of each unique TCRbeta CDR3 rearrangement, sequence reads were collapsed and filtered. For each sample, productive Simpson clonality was calculated by taking the square root of Simpson's diversity index across productive rearrangements. The table comes from immuneACCESS by way of TCRdb, which keeps in-frame sequences with V and J called. Part of the clones is missing from these tables; in studies checked, under half for an unresolved V gene and the rest for unknown reasons. V and J calls and clone size are copied from that table; D and trimming were computed from the DNA. The sample table lists 250,000 to 350,000 clones, roughly 90% of them with a count of one. Of the sample, less than 20% is held by the ten largest clones.

Only one count was recorded for this clone. Its target antigen remains unknown. No clone much larger than this one lies a single base away; base qualities are absent. CDR1 is given as SGHKS and CDR2 as YYEKEE, both from the germline V gene (reference sequence). Trimming removed 1 base from V and 8 bases from J, leaving 15 bases between the germline ends. The CDR3 goes from the cysteine to the phenylalanine over 14 residues. Here the CDR3 DNA is all that survives: 42 bases in frame from base 1. Findings and caveats that apply to the study as a whole: The quantity of clinical and demographic metadata differed by source and by participant and was supplied without curation.

In this chain, TRBV5-5 is recombined with TRBJ1-2; confidence is insufficient to name the D gene. Source material: PBMCs or T cells enriched from blood (not recorded which). The receptor was isolated from a woman aged 30 to 39 who had recovered from COVID-19. The DNA sequence is TGTGCCAGCAGCTTGTCACCCTATGATCGAGGCTACACCTTC. This encodes CASSLSPYDRGYTF.